Detailed here is one T cell receptor (beta chain). The source of the sample is a study of blood T cell repertoires in COVID-19. In the study overall: Collection of acute and convalescent COVID-19 samples took place in the United States, Italy and Spain. The analysed material was cDNA or gDNA that came from T cells, B-cell-depleted T cells, or PBMCs.

CDR1 SGHRS and CDR2 YFSETQ come from the germline V gene. The CDR3 covers 18 residues. The ends were cut back, 0 bases at V and 1 base at J, with 20 bases in the middle. Authors' analysis steps: Reference gene primers were amplified, and this amplification served to estimate nucleated cell counts. Sequenced by immunoSEQ multiplex PCR; TCRdb stores in-frame clones only, minus some. D and trimming come from the DNA, and the V and J calls and clone size come from that table. The table lists about 190,000 clones, about 82% of them singletons. Sequencing was carried out using peripheral blood. The clonotype originates from a woman aged 25 to 45 with acute or convalescent COVID-19. The chain combines TRBV5-1 with TRBJ2-7, with D perhaps matching TRBD2 (6 bases). This CDR3 reads CASSLDPLGLGGSYEQYF. In DNA, the CDR3 is TGCGCCAGCAGCTTGGATCCCCTTGGGTTGGGGGGATCCTACGAGCAGTACTTC.